This TCR beta chain is drawn from a study of T cell responses to AZD1222 COVID-19 vaccine. Assay: immunoSEQ multiplex PCR; the TCRdb copy retains only in-frame clones and omits some. The top ten clones hold 11% of a sample with about 120,000 clones, 80% to 90% of them seen once. Notes on the study in general: Baseline serostatus was positive in only five to seven AZD1222 recipients. There were mostly white British donors and more females than males, and clonal diversity was possibly underestimated. Increased Spike-specific TCR breadth and depth were observed after two AZD1222 doses.

Trimming took off 6 bases at V and 11 bases at J, with 13 bases between the two ends. The CDR3 has 12 amino acids. Germline CDR1 reads MNHEY; CDR2 reads SVGAGI. For this clone: The antigen remains unidentified.

The source material was peripheral blood, sampled on day 0 of MenACWY control vaccination. The gene calls are TRBV6-5 and TRBJ1-4; D might be TRBD1 (6 bases). The receptor's source is an adult in good health. CDR3 protein: CASRQGVGKLFF. CDR3 nucleotide sequence: TGTGCCAGCAGACAGGGAGTAGGGAAACTGTTTTTT.